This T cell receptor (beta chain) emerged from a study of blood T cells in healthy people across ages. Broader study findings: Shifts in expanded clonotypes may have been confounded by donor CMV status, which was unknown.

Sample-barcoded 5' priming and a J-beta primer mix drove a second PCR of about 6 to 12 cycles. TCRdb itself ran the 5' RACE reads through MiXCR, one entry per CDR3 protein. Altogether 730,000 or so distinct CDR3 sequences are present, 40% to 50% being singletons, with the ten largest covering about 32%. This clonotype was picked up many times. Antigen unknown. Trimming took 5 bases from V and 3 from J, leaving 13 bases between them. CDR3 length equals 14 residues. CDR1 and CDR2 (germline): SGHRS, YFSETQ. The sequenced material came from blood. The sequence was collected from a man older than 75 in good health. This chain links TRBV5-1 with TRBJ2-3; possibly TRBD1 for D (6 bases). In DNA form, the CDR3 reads TGCGCCAGCAGGCCGGGACAAGAAACAGATACGCAGTATTTT. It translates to CASRPGQETDTQYF.